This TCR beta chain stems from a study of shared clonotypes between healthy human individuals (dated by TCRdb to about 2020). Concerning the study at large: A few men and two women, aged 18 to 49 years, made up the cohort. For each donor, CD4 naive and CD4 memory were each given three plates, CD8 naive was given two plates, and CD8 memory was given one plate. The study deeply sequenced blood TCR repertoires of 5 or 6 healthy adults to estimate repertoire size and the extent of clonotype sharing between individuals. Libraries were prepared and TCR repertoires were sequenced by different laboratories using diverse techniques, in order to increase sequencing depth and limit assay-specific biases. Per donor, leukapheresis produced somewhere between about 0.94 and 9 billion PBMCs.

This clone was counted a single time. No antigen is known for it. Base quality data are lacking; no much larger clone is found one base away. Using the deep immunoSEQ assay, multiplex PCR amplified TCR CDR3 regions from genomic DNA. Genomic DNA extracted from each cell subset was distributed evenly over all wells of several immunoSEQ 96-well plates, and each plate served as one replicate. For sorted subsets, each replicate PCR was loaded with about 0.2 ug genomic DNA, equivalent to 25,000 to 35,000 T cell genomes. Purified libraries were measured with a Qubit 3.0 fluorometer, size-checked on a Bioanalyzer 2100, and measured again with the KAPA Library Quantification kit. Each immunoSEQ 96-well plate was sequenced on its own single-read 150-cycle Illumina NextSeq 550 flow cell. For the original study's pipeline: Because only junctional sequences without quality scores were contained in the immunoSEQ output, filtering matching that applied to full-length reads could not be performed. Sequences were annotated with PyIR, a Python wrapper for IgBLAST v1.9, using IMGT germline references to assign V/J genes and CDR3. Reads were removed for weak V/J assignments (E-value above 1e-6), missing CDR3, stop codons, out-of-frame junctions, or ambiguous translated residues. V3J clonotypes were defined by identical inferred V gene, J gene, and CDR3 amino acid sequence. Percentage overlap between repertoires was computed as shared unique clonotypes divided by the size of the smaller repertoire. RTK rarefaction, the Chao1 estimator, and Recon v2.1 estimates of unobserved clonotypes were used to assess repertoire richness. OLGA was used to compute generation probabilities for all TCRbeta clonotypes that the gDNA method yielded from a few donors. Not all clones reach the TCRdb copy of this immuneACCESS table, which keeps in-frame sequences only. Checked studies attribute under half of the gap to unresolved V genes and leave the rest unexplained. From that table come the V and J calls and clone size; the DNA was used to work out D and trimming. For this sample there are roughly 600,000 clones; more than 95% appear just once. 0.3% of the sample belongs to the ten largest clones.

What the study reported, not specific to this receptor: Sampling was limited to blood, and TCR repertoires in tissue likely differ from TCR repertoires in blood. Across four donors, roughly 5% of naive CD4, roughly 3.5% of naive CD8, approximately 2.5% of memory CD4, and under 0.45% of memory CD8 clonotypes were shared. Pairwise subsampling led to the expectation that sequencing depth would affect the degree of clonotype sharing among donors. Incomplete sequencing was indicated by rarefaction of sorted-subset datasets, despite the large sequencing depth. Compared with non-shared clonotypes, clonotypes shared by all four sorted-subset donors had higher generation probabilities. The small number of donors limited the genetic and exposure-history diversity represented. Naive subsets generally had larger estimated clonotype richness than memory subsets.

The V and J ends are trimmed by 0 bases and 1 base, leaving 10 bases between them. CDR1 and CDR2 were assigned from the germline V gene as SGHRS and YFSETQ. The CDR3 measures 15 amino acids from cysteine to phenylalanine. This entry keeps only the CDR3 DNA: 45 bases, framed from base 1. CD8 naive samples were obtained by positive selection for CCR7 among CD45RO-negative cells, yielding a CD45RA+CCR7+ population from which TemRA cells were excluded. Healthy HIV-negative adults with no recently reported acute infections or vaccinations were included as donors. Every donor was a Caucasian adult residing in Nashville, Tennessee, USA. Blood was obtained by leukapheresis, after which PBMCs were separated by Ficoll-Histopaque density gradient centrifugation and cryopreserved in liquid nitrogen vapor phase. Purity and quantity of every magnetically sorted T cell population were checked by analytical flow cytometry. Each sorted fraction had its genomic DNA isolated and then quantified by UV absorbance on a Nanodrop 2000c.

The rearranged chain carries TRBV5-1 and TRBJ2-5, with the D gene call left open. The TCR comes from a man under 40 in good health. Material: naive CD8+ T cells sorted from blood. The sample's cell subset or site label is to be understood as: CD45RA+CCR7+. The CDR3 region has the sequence CASSLEAGIQETQYF. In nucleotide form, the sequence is TGCGCCAGCAGCTTGGAGGCAGGCATCCAAGAGACCCAGTACTTC.